The rows below give T cell receptor beta chains drawn from one sample of a study of blood T cell repertoires in COVID-19. Method: immunoSEQ multiplex PCR; TCRdb's copy keeps in-frame clones and lacks some. The repertoire holds around 240,000 clones, with roughly 88% as singletons. Sequenced: peripheral blood. The origin of the receptors is a woman aged 40 to 50 who had recovered from COVID-19. Each CDR3 is given with its conserved first and last residue. D genes are given only for firm matches.

d_call,v_call,j_call,cdr3_aa
NA,TRBV30,TRBJ1-6,CAWRRGPGGSPLHF
TRBD1,TRBV5-4,TRBJ1-1,CASRSKGARTNTEAFF
NA,TRBV5-1,TRBJ2-1,CASSFDNEQFF
NA,TRBV6-5,TRBJ1-2,CASRTPNGGHYGYTF
TRBD1,TRBV6-2/TRBV6-3,TRBJ1-1,CASSFRDRGSAFF
TRBD2,TRBV6-1,TRBJ2-1,CASSGPLADHSYNEQFF
NA,TRBV11-2,TRBJ1-6,CASSSGLGSYNSPLHF
NA,TRBV9,TRBJ2-7,CASGVPPYEQYF
NA,TRBV19,TRBJ1-5,CASSTRQSSVQPQHF
NA,TRBV6-2/TRBV6-3,TRBJ1-5,CASSPDRFPNQPQHF
TRBD1,TRBV7-8,TRBJ1-1,CASSVTGENTEAFF
TRBD2,TRBV5-4,TRBJ2-3,CASSWGTSGASTDTQYF
NA,TRBV5-4,TRBJ1-5,CASSLDGVNQPQHF
TRBD1,TRBV3-1/TRBV3-2,TRBJ2-3,CASSTTGDRTDTQYF
TRBD1,TRBV10-3,TRBJ2-7,CAISESVTGDEQYF
NA,TRBV7-9,TRBJ2-5,CASSPTGISQETQYF
NA,TRBV3-1/TRBV3-2,TRBJ1-1,CASSQTAAEAFF
NA,TRBV29-1,TRBJ1-1,CSVGEIAATNTEAFF
NA,TRBV3-1/TRBV3-2,TRBJ1-1,CASSPEFGGLGEAFF
NA,TRBV20-1,TRBJ2-7,CSASSRRAYEQYF
NA,TRBV7-9,TRBJ1-5,CASSLAGSNQPQHF
TRBD1,TRBV19,TRBJ1-5,CASSPGRGPQPQHF
NA,TRBV9,TRBJ1-3,CASSYYRNTIYF
NA,TRBV27,TRBJ1-2,CASSFNNGVGGYTF
NA,TRBV5-4,TRBJ1-5,CASSSGGGINQPQHF
NA,TRBV7-2,TRBJ1-6,CASSLVPDGVSPLHF
NA,TRBV11-1,TRBJ2-4,CASSPKGLQNIQYF
NA,TRBV18,TRBJ1-6,CARRVRYNSPLHF
TRBD2,TRBV2,TRBJ2-7,CASSGSGAPYEQYF
NA,TRBV6-2/TRBV6-3,TRBJ2-7,CASSLRLTRYEQYF
NA,TRBV6-2/TRBV6-3,TRBJ1-2,CASSYTQDRGRGYTF
TRBD1,TRBV7-9,TRBJ1-1,CASSFRTGGYSTEAFF
NA,TRBV9,TRBJ2-1,CASSPGLSSNEQFF
NA,TRBV4-3,TRBJ2-2,CASSQDRRLGGPELFF
NA,TRBV2,TRBJ1-1,CASTPLGGRAFF
TRBD2,TRBV10-2,TRBJ2-5,CASKFWGSGTSGSETQYF
NA,TRBV28,TRBJ2-2,CASRRGFGGELFF
TRBD2,TRBV5-5,TRBJ2-3,CASSLELAGATQGNTQYF
NA,TRBV3-1/TRBV3-2,TRBJ1-2,CASSDDRTNYGYTF
NA,TRBV4-1,TRBJ2-7,CASSQDTGSYEQYF
TRBD1,TRBV19,TRBJ1-2,CASSIVQGEVGYTF
TRBD2,TRBV11-3,TRBJ2-1,CASSSAGTSGGGNEQFF
TRBD1,TRBV10-3,TRBJ2-2,CAIQGARDTGELFF
NA,TRBV19,TRBJ1-3,CASTPRQSSGNTIYF
NA,TRBV6-6,TRBJ1-1,CASSHPEWVNTEAFF
TRBD2,TRBV7-2,TRBJ2-5,CASSSYSGVQETQYF
NA,TRBV2,TRBJ1-6,CASLDSYNSPLHF
TRBD2,TRBV28,TRBJ2-5,CASSLRLAGVETQYF
TRBD1,TRBV13,TRBJ1-4,CASSLGSGQGGIEKLFF
TRBD1,TRBV5-5,TRBJ2-1,CASTSGQNYGYEQFF